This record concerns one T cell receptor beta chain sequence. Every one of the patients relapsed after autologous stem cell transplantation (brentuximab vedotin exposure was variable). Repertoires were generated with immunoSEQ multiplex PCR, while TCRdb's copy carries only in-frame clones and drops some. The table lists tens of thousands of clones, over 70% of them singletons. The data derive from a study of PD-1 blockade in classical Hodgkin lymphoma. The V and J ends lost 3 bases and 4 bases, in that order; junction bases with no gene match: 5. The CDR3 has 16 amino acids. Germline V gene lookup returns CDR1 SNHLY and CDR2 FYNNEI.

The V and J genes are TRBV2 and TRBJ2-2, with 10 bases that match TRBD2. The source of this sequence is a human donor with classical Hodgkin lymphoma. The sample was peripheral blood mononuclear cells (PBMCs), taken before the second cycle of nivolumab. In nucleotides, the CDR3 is TGTGCCAGCAGTGACGGGGGGACTAGCGTCACCGGGGAGCTGTTTTTT. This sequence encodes CASSDGGTSVTGELFF.